What follows are 21 T cell receptor beta chains derived from one specimen sequenced in a study of identical twins. TCRdb fed the 5' RACE reads into MiXCR, producing one record per CDR3 protein. The sample carries 1,800,000 or so distinct CDR3 sequences, 32% recorded once. Material: cord blood. The origin of the receptors is a newborn girl in good health.

This clonotype was seen a handful of times. The gene calls are TRBV20-1 and TRBJ2-3; 10 nucleotides align to TRBD2. Unmatched junction bases numbered 5, after V lost 6 bases and J lost 2 bases. Germline-derived CDR1 and CDR2 are DFQATT and SNEGSKA (reference sequence). CDR3 length: 14 amino acids. The CDR3 DNA reads as TGCAGTGCGCAGCGGGGGGGCAACACAGATACGCAGTATTTT. Protein product: CSAQRGGNTDTQYF.

Only a few counts were recorded for this clonotype. The rearrangement links TRBV2 to TRBJ2-1; no definite D call. Germline-derived CDR1 and CDR2 are SNHLY and FYNNEI. Trimming cost V 4 bases and J 0 bases, with 7 bases left between them. The CDR3 contains 14 residues. CDR3 nucleotides: TGTGCCAGCAGTGTGCGCGGCTCCTACAATGAGCAGTTCTTC. Protein product: CASSVRGSYNEQFF.

This rearrangement joins TRBV5-6 to TRBJ2-2; possible D gene TRBD2, 5 bases. CDR1 and CDR2 (germline): SGHDT, YYEEEE. The germline V and J ends were trimmed by 1 base and 7 bases, with 11 bases remaining between them. The CDR3 is 14 amino acids. The CDR3 spells CASSLRYAGGELFF. In DNA, the CDR3 is TGTGCCAGCAGCTTGAGATACGCGGGCGGGGAGCTGTTTTTT.

A few counts support this clonotype. The V call is TRBV20-1, the J call TRBJ2-7, with D tentatively TRBD1 (6 bases). The CDR3 spans 18 residues. Trimming removed 1 base at V and 1 base at J, with 23 bases between. Germline lookup yields CDR1 DFQATT and CDR2 SNEGSKA (reference sequence). CDR3 bases: TGCAGTGCTAGAGGCCCAAGTTATGACAGGCCATCGTCCTACGAGCAGTACTTC. Translation: CSARGPSYDRPSSYEQYF.

This clonotype showed up just a few times. The chain couples TRBV20-1 to TRBJ2-7, with 8 bases that match TRBD2. Losses at the gene ends were 6 bases for V and 6 bases for J; bases not matched to a gene: 10. CDR3 length equals 13 residues. In germline, CDR1 is DFQATT, CDR2 SNEGSKA (reference sequence). The chain's CDR3 is CSADGTSFGEQYF. CDR3 sequence (DNA): TGCAGTGCCGACGGGACTAGTTTTGGCGAGCAGTACTTC.

The rearrangement uses TRBV5-1 and TRBJ2-4; D gene unclear. CDR1 SGHRS and CDR2 YFSETQ come from the germline V gene. V was pared by 1 base and J by 1 base, with 6 bases between. CDR3 size: 14 residues. The CDR3 sequence is CASSLNAAKNIQYF. As DNA, the CDR3 is TGCGCCAGCAGCTTGAACGCCGCCAAAAACATTCAGTACTTC.

The rearrangement uses TRBV2 and TRBJ2-5, with 9 bases aligning to TRBD1. This CDR3 has 16 residues. Germline V gene sequence: CDR1 SNHLY, CDR2 FYNNEI. The junction had 18 bases not matched to a gene; V was cut back by 5 bases and J by 11 bases. CDR3 DNA sequence: TGTGCCAGCAGTAGGGAGGGGGACAGGGTCGGAAATGAGCAGTACTTC. This translates into CASSREGDRVGNEQYF.

J is TRBJ2-2 and V is TRBV7-6; 7 nucleotides line up with TRBD1. Germline V lookup: CDR1 SGHVS, CDR2 FNYEAQ. This CDR3 spans 16 amino acids. V was clipped by 1 base and J by 4 bases; unmatched bases: 6. In nucleotides, the CDR3 is TGTGCCAGCAGCTTAGAGGGGGCAAGGGGCACCGGGGAGCTGTTTTTT. This gives the protein CASSLEGARGTGELFF.

The chain is built from TRBV20-1 and TRBJ1-5; D is unresolved. Germline V gene lookup returns CDR1 DFQATT and CDR2 SNEGSKA (reference sequence). Trimming pared 2 bases from V and 3 bases from J, leaving 8 bases between. The length of the CDR3 is 13 residues. The CDR3 is CSARPGVNQPQHF. As DNA, the CDR3 is TGCAGTGCTAGACCCGGGGTCAATCAGCCCCAGCATTTT.

This chain joins TRBV5-1 and TRBJ2-5; D might be TRBD1 (5 bases). The germline gives CDR1 SGHRS, CDR2 YFSETQ. The ends were cut back, 0 bases at V and 4 bases at J, with 13 bases in the middle. The CDR3 extends over 15 amino acids. The chain's CDR3 is CASSLVQGITETQYF. The CDR3 DNA reads TGCGCCAGCAGCTTGGTTCAGGGTATAACAGAGACCCAGTACTTC.

This chain links TRBV5-1 with TRBJ2-1; D is perhaps TRBD2 (6 bases). The germline V gene has CDR1 SGHRS and CDR2 YFSETQ. V was trimmed by 7 bases and J by 3 bases, leaving 11 bases between them. The CDR3 is 13 residues long. CDR3 nucleotides: TGCGCCAGCCGGGGACTTGGCTACAATGAGCAGTTCTTC. Protein sequence: CASRGLGYNEQFF. Full variable domain (remainder filled in from reference TRBV5-1 and TRBJ2-1): KAGVTQTPRYLIKTRGQQVTLSCSPISGHRSVSWYQQTPGQGLQFLFEYFSETQRNKGNFPGRFSGRQFSNSRSEMNVSTLELGDSALYLCASRGLGYNEQFFGPGTRLTVL.

This chain joins TRBV18 and TRBJ2-5, with TRBD1 matching over 7 bases. Trimming at V came to 6 bases and at J to 11 bases, leaving 12 bases not matched to a gene. CDR1 and CDR2 from the germline V gene are KGHSH and LQKENI. CDR3 length: 13 residues. CDR3 DNA sequence: TGTGCCAGCTCCCAAGGGACAGACAATGAGCAGTACTTC. Its translation is CASSQGTDNEQYF.

This clonotype appeared many times. The chain uses TRBV6-7 and TRBJ2-7; D not certain. TRBV6-7 is annotated as an ORF whose role is uncertain. Trimming shortened V by 4 bases and J by 5 bases, and 6 bases separated the two germline ends. This CDR3 is built from 11 residues. The CDR3 region is CASSSRDEQYF. The CDR3 DNA follows: TGTGCCAGCAGTTCAAGGGACGAGCAGTACTTC.

The chain uses TRBV4-2 and TRBJ2-3; no clear D gene. The length of the CDR3 is 16 residues. Germline CDR1 LGHNA, CDR2 YNFKEQ. The V end lost 4 bases, the J end lost 1 base, and 15 bases lay between the germline ends. The CDR3 loop is CASSRSPRPGTDTQYF. In nucleotides, the CDR3 is TGTGCCAGCAGCCGAAGCCCGAGGCCCGGCACAGATACGCAGTATTTT.

Only a few counts were recorded for this clonotype. The CDR3 loop reads CASSQEFRTSGGDSNEQFF. As DNA, the CDR3 is TGTGCCAGCAGCCAAGAATTTAGGACTAGCGGGGGGGACTCCAATGAGCAGTTCTTC. V gene TRBV14 combines with J gene TRBJ2-1; 15 bases match TRBD2. The germline gives CDR1 SGHDN, CDR2 FVKESK. Trimming removed 0 bases from V and 6 bases from J; junction bases left unmatched: 9. The CDR3 extends over 19 amino acids.

The gene calls are TRBV5-1 and TRBJ1-2; D remains ambiguous. The CDR3 consists of 15 residues. Deletions cut 0 bases from V and 6 bases from J, with 15 bases between. The germline V gene encodes CDR1 SGHRS and CDR2 YFSETQ. This chain's CDR3 is CASSLGARLPHGYTF. In DNA, the CDR3 is TGCGCCAGCAGCTTGGGAGCCCGATTACCCCATGGCTACACCTTC.

The V call is TRBV6-2 or TRBV6-3, the J call TRBJ2-7; D perhaps matches TRBD2 (7 bases). Trimming cost V 2 bases and J 2 bases, with 16 bases left between them. The CDR3 covers 16 residues. Germline-derived CDR1 and CDR2 are MNHEY and SVGEGT. This chain's CDR3 is CASSYGLTGTTYEQYF. CDR3 bases: TGTGCCAGCAGTTACGGGCTTACAGGGACTACCTACGAGCAGTACTTC.

V gene TRBV4-1 combines with J gene TRBJ1-1; maybe TRBD1 (5 bases). V gave up 6 bases and J gave up 1 base, with 12 bases separating them. Germline assignment: CDR1 MGHRA and CDR2 YSYEKL. The CDR3 is 14 residues long. The CDR3 DNA is TGCGCCAGCAGAACGGGGCCGAAGAACACTGAAGCTTTCTTT. Translation: CASRTGPKNTEAFF.

The chain couples TRBV5-1 to TRBJ1-1, with a tentative D call TRBD1 (6 bases). Germline CDR1 is SGHRS and CDR2 is YFSETQ. This CDR3 spans 14 amino acids. The V and J ends lost 5 bases and 8 bases respectively, with 19 bases between them. DNA of the CDR3: TGCGCCAGCAGATCAGGGGAAAAGTGGTCCGAAGCTTTCTTT. It encodes CASRSGEKWSEAFF.

In its sample, this clonotype was seen many times. The rearrangement uses TRBV5-1 and TRBJ2-3; D is undetermined. Trimming pared 5 bases from V and 5 bases from J, leaving 9 bases between. Germline CDR1 SGHRS, CDR2 YFSETQ. This CDR3 comprises 12 residues. For the CDR3, the DNA is TGCGCCAGCAGGACCCCCCAAGATACGCAGTATTTT. As protein: CASRTPQDTQYF.

This clonotype showed up just a few times. The V call is TRBV14, the J call TRBJ2-7, with D unclear. V gave up 0 bases and J gave up 3 bases, with 9 bases separating them. Germline CDR1 SGHDN, CDR2 FVKESK. This CDR3 is built from 14 residues. DNA of the CDR3: TGTGCCAGCAGCCAAGAAGACTGGTACTACGAGCAGTACTTC. Translated: CASSQEDWYYEQYF.